This TCR beta chain was identified in a study of human T cells and chemical hapten exposure (dated by TCRdb to the early 2020s). As for the study more broadly: For sensitization, 2% DPC in acetone was applied to a roughly 2 cm by roughly 2 cm area of upper inner arm skin. The study tracked peripheral blood TCR repertoire changes in vivo during primary and secondary sensitization to the hapten diphenylcyclopropenone (DPC) in alopecia patients. Blood samples were taken from patients before sensitization (week 0) and then at 2, 6 and about 24 weeks after DPC sensitization. Libraries were combined into a pool for sequencing, and differences in TCR yield between samples came mainly from small differences in library volumes within the pool. The mostly female patient cohort included alopecia areata with under or over 50% scalp involvement, alopecia totalis and alopecia universalis. For TCR sequencing, blood came from 25 to 35 alopecia patients at anywhere from one to four time points (pre-sensitization, 2, 6 and 24 weeks). Throughout the study period of approximately 23 weeks, patients also received therapeutic DPC doses to the scalp every week. Patch testing on the upper back used Finn chambers containing 0.01% DPC, with scoring done after 6 days according to International Contact Dermatitis Research Group standards. What the research found in general, with its limitations: Repeated subsampling changed both the strength of the expansion versus patch-test correlation and the threshold at which the correlation became significant. Patch test score correlated positively with the number of PT1 expanded TCRs, reaching significance at thresholds 8, 16 and 32 but not at 4. Because all patients had alopecia, a presumed autoimmune disease, the immune response of the patients might differ from that of healthy individuals. Significantly more large CDR3 similarity clusters were formed by expanded TCRs than by pre-sensitization or healthy control sets, consistent with antigen-driven responses. The number of TCRs above 1 in 1000 frequency did not change with DPC sensitization; there was no evidence of global repertoire structure alterations.

Libraries came from RACE. Instrument on record: NextSeq 500. During library preparation, unique molecular identifiers were attached to individual cDNA molecules so that TCRs could be counted quantitatively and reproducibly. For every blood RNA sample, sequencing covered both the TCR alpha and TCR beta chains. As for how the authors treated the data: A median of around 100,000 TCRs per sample was observed, with a range of about 23,224 to 690,600. The Decombinator software suite was used to annotate V, J and CDR3 in the TCR reads. For PS versus PT1 abundance plots, all samples were subsampled to the same number of TCRs (28,000). Expanded TCRs were defined as absent before sensitization and observed at least eight times at the 2-week time point. The public sequencing data were trimmed at Q25 with fastp and processed into clonotypes with MiXCR by TCRdb, which kept only in-frame beta chains. Here each entry gathers all rows of one CDR3 protein and keeps the most common genes and DNA. The V and J calls reflect TCRdb's pipeline rather than the authors' work. This sample has roughly 380,000 distinct CDR3 sequences in its table, and approximately 5.1% of those were observed once. The ten largest clones add up to under 2.5% of the sample.

The CDR3 goes from the cysteine to the phenylalanine over 12 residues. Only CDR3 DNA remains: 36 bases, in frame from the first base. Sequences MNHNS (CDR1) and SASEGT (CDR2) are obtained from the germline V gene. The junction carries 13 bases between V and J, which are trimmed by 6 bases and 8 bases respectively. As to this clonotype: The target of this receptor is not known. It may be a read error: a sequence one base away is much more abundant.

The time point label on this specimen signifies: patch test 1, 2 weeks after DPC sensitization. Reading the label with the study, this specimen's treatment or condition is: therapeutic diphenylcyclopropenone sensitization with weekly scalp DPC. At each patch-test visit, blood was drawn before the patch test was applied. Eligible patients were aged 18 to 70, diagnosed with alopecia, deemed suitable for DPC therapy, and excluded if pregnant. Total RNA was extracted from unfractionated whole blood collected in Tempus Blood RNA tubes. This receptor was obtained from a woman aged 45-59 years with alopecia areata. Some clones in this sample may be carry-over from other donors' samples. The V and J segments used are TRBV6-1 and TRBJ1-1; no confident D gene assignment can be made. The starting material was whole blood, obtained in connection with sensitization to the hapten diphenylcyclopropenone (DPC). CDR3 region: CASSKGSAEAFF. The nucleotides are TGTGCCAGCAGCAAGGGATCGGCGGAAGCTTTCTTT.